Listed here are 3 T cell receptor beta chains from one sample, sequenced in a study of shared clonotypes between healthy human individuals. Naivety among CD8 cells was defined by CD45RO negativity and positive CCR7 selection, thereby excluding terminally differentiated effector memory CD45RA+ cells. Sequencing was performed with immunoSEQ multiplex PCR; in TCRdb, only in-frame clones are kept and a portion is missing. The table includes some 2.1 million clones, over 85% detected once. The sequencing input was naive CD8+ T cells from PBMCs. The receptor source for this set is a young man in good health. Some clones in this sample may be carry-over from other donors' samples.

The rearrangement links TRBV11-2 to TRBJ1-1; TRBD1 matches at 10 bases. Germline loops: CDR1 SGHAT, CDR2 FQNNGV. V gave up 5 bases and J gave up 0 bases; unmatched junction bases: 3. This CDR3 comprises 15 residues. CDR3 bases: TGTGCCAGCAGCGAGGACAGGGGGATGAACACTGAAGCTTTCTTT. This encodes CASSEDRGMNTEAFF.

The V and J genes are TRBV7-9 and TRBJ1-1; weak D call: TRBD1 (6 bases). The CDR3 totals 15 residues. Germline CDR1 and CDR2: SEHNR and FQNEAQ (reference sequence). Trimming shortened V by 2 bases and J by 1 base, and 11 bases separated the two germline ends. Here the CDR3 DNA reads TGTGCCAGCAGCTTACGCCAGACAGGGAACACTGAAGCTTTCTTT. It is translated as CASSLRQTGNTEAFF.

This chain links TRBV19 with TRBJ1-1; D call uncertain. The CDR3 totals 15 residues. From germline, CDR1 is LNHDA and CDR2 SQIVND (reference sequence). V gave up 1 base and J gave up 4 bases, with 13 bases separating them. CDR3 nucleotide sequence: TGTGCCAGTAGTATAGTTTCCGGCAGTCCCACTGAAGCTTTCTTT. Its protein product is CASSIVSGSPTEAFF.